This T cell receptor (beta chain) originates from a study of cytomegalovirus exposure and HLA in healthy donors. Study background: The same platform was used for the 95 to 150 validation repertoires and the roughly 720 first-cohort repertoires, a later analysis reported.

V shed 5 bases, J shed 3 bases, and the junction held 3 bases outside the gene matches. Germline-derived CDR1 and CDR2 are SGHTA and FQGNSA. There are 13 residues in the CDR3. Repertoires were generated with immunoSEQ multiplex PCR, while TCRdb's copy carries only in-frame clones and drops some. The sample has about 78,000 clones, around 96% seen once. Notes on this clone: Antigen specificity is unknown.

Study-wide findings and caveats: Subsequent analysis found a tendency for first-cohort TCR clusters to co-occur within the 120 validation repertoires.

The sequenced sample consisted of PBMCs. The genes are TRBV7-2 and TRBJ1-1; TRBD1 agrees at 7 bases. This clonotype originated in a man between 18 and 29 years old in good health and CMV-seropositive. The CDR3 region is CASSRGQYTEAFF. The CDR3, as DNA: TGTGCCAGCAGCCGGGGACAGTACACTGAAGCTTTCTTT.